The 25 T cell receptor beta chains in this list originate from one sample, sequenced in a study of T-cell memory formation after mild COVID-19. MiXCR, run by TCRdb on the 5' RACE reads, gives a single entry per CDR3 protein. The sample lists around 340,000 distinct CDR3 sequences; under 25% were seen once. Material for sequencing was PBMCs or a T cell subset sorted from them (not recorded which). These receptors were taken from an adult woman who had mild COVID-19 (a few samples of this study predate the infection). Cell type and time point are not known.

The chain combines TRBV29-1 with TRBJ2-3; 7 bases map to TRBD1. This CDR3 comprises 14 residues. Germline V gene lookup returns CDR1 SQVTM and CDR2 ANQGSEA. V was pared by 6 bases and J by 7 bases, with 13 bases of the junction left unmatched. The CDR3 sequence: CSVPRTGYGNTQYF. The CDR3, as DNA: TGCAGCGTCCCAAGGACAGGCTACGGGAATACGCAGTATTTT.

The genes are TRBV20-1 and TRBJ1-1; possible D gene TRBD1, 5 bases. The CDR3 runs 14 residues. Germline assignment: CDR1 DFQATT and CDR2 SNEGSKA (reference sequence). Trimming pared 6 bases from V and 1 base from J, leaving 15 bases between. DNA for the CDR3: TGCAGTGCAAGCAAGGGACGCAAGAACACTGAAGCTTTCTTT. It translates to CSASKGRKNTEAFF.

This clonotype was recorded once. V is TRBV4-1 and J is TRBJ1-1; D uncertain. The V and J ends lost 3 bases and 8 bases respectively, with 13 bases between them. The CDR3 has 13 residues. Germline CDR1 MGHRA, CDR2 YSYEKL. Here the CDR3 reads CASSHKSTAEAFF. Here the CDR3 DNA reads TGCGCCAGCAGCCATAAGAGCACAGCGGAAGCTTTCTTT.

Ten or more counts support this clonotype. This chain joins TRBV6-6 and TRBJ2-5; D gene uncertain. Trimming stripped 6 bases from V and 5 bases from J, with 7 bases between. The germline V gene has CDR1 MNHNY and CDR2 SVGAGI (reference sequence). This CDR3 is built from 11 residues. The CDR3 DNA follows: TGTGCCAGCAGAGGGCCGGAGACCCAGTACTTC. This translates into CASRGPETQYF.

This clonotype was observed once. This chain uses TRBV7-2 with TRBJ1-1; possibly TRBD1 for D (5 bases). This CDR3 is built from 13 residues. CDR1 and CDR2 (germline): SGHTA, FQGNSA. V gave up 4 bases and J gave up 7 bases, with 13 bases separating them. The CDR3 nucleotides read TGTGCCAGCAGCTCCAGCAGGGCGGTTGAAGCTTTCTTT. Amino acids: CASSSSRAVEAFF. Filled out from reference TRBV7-2 and TRBJ1-1, the complete variable domain reads GAGVSQSPSNKVTEKGKDVELRCDPISGHTALYWYRQSLGQGLEFLIYFQGNSAPDKSGLPSDRFSAERTGGSVSTLTIQRTQQEDSAVYLCASSSSRAVEAFFGQGTRLTVV.

This clonotype occurred a few times. J is TRBJ1-2 and V is TRBV4-3; no clear D gene. The germline V gene has CDR1 LGHNA and CDR2 YSLEER. The CDR3 is 14 residues long. V gave up 0 bases and J gave up 5 bases, with 10 bases separating them. The CDR3 loop reads CASSQDGETYGYTF. CDR3 DNA sequence: TGCGCCAGCAGCCAAGATGGGGAGACTTATGGCTACACCTTC.

The rearrangement uses TRBV6-5 and TRBJ1-4; TRBD1 might be the D (6 bases). Germline V gene data show CDR1 as MNHEY and CDR2 as SVGAGI. The CDR3 totals 14 residues. Trimming left V 5 bases short and J 8 bases short, with 15 bases between. CDR3 protein: CASSPTGTTEKLFF. As DNA, the CDR3 is TGTGCCAGCAGTCCCACCGGGACAACAGAAAAACTGTTTTTT.

The chain couples TRBV15 to TRBJ1-2, with D possibly being TRBD1 (6 bases). This CDR3 has 15 amino acids. V shed 1 base and J shed 2 bases, with 11 bases lying between them. The germline CDR1 and CDR2 sequences are LNHNV and YYDKDF (reference sequence). The CDR3 nucleotides are TGTGCCACCAGCAGAGGGGGGCCAGAAAACTATGGCTACACCTTC. Its protein is CATSRGGPENYGYTF.

This rearrangement joins TRBV5-5 to TRBJ2-7, with D maybe TRBD1 (6 bases). The CDR3 runs 16 residues. Germline V gives CDR1 SGHKS, CDR2 YYEKEE (reference sequence). Trimming pared 3 bases from V and 1 base from J, leaving 17 bases between. CDR3 sequence: CASSSYLDSKSYEQYF. CDR3 nucleotides: TGTGCCAGCAGCTCCTACCTGGACAGCAAATCCTACGAGCAGTACTTC. Supplemented by reference TRBV5-5 and TRBJ2-7, the full variable domain reads DAGVTQSPTHLIKTRGQQVTLRCSPISGHKSVSWYQQVLGQGPQFIFQYYEKEERGRGNFPDRFSARQFPNYSSELNVNALLLGDSALYLCASSSYLDSKSYEQYFGPGTRLTVT.

The chain couples TRBV6-5 to TRBJ1-5, with D possibly matching TRBD1 (6 bases). Per germline, CDR1 MNHEY and CDR2 SVGAGI. The CDR3 spans 13 residues. Trimming took off 6 bases at V and 5 bases at J, with 11 bases between the two ends. CDR3 sequence reads: CASSYREHQPQHF. DNA of the CDR3: TGTGCCAGCAGCTACAGGGAGCATCAGCCCCAGCATTTT.

This chain joins TRBV10-3 and TRBJ2-3; D is possibly TRBD1 (7 bases). Germline V gene sequence: CDR1 ENHRY, CDR2 SYGVKD. This CDR3 comprises 14 residues. V was trimmed by 4 bases and J by 6 bases, leaving 14 bases between them. The CDR3 reads CAISGKQGRDTQYF. DNA of the CDR3: TGTGCCATCAGTGGGAAACAGGGGAGGGATACGCAGTATTTT.

There are a few counts of this clonotype. The J gene is TRBJ1-1, the V gene TRBV6-6, with D unclear. The CDR3 contains 10 residues. Per germline, CDR1 MNHNY and CDR2 SVGAGI (reference sequence). The V gene lost 4 bases and the J gene lost 6 bases, with 3 bases spanning the gap. The CDR3, as DNA: TGTGCCAGCAGTTCACCTGAAGCTTTCTTT. Its protein product is CASSSPEAFF.

The chain joins TRBV5-4 to TRBJ2-2; 8 bases align to TRBD1. The CDR3 has 17 amino acids. Germline V gene data show CDR1 as SGHNT and CDR2 as YYREEE (reference sequence). The J segment lost 4 bases and the V segment lost 3 bases, leaving 11 bases of the junction unmatched. CDR3 region: CASSSTQGAGVTGELFF. CDR3 sequence (DNA): TGTGCCAGCAGCTCGACCCAGGGGGCAGGAGTCACCGGGGAGCTGTTTTTT.

This chain links TRBV9 with TRBJ1-6, with D possibly being TRBD1 (5 bases). This CDR3 spans 16 amino acids. The germline gives CDR1 SGDLS, CDR2 YYNGEE. The ends were cut back, 0 bases at V and 6 bases at J, with 13 bases in the middle. This CDR3 is CASSVEGTRGNSPLHF. CDR3 sequence (DNA): TGTGCCAGCAGCGTAGAAGGGACCCGAGGTAATTCACCCCTCCACTTT. Full variable domain (missing parts from reference TRBV9 and TRBJ1-6): DSGVTQTPKHLITATGQRVTLRCSPRSGDLSVYWYQQSLDQGLQFLIQYYNGEERAKGNILERFSAQQFPDLHSELNLSSLELGDSALYFCASSVEGTRGNSPLHFGNGTRLTVT.

The V and J genes are TRBV12-3 or TRBV12-4 and TRBJ2-3; D gene uncertain. Trimming pared 8 bases from V and 8 bases from J, leaving 17 bases between. This CDR3 contains 13 residues. This CDR3 reads CASQSYASATQYF. For the CDR3, the DNA is TGTGCCAGCCAATCATACGCCAGTGCTACGCAGTATTTT.

This clonotype was observed a few times. The rearrangement links TRBV4-3 to TRBJ1-2; D uncertain. V was pared by 0 bases and J by 2 bases, with 13 bases between. Germline lookup yields CDR1 LGHNA and CDR2 YSLEER. This CDR3 spans 16 amino acids. CDR3 sequence (DNA): TGCGCCAGCAGCCAAGATCTCCGGCAGCTAAACTATGGCTACACCTTC. Its protein is CASSQDLRQLNYGYTF.

This chain's CDR3 is CASSHDRLALSDTQYF. The CDR3 DNA reads as TGTGCCAGCAGCCACGACCGACTAGCACTCTCAGATACGCAGTATTTT. V usage is TRBV3-1 and J usage is TRBJ2-3, with 7 bases fitting TRBD2. The CDR3 consists of 16 residues. Germline V gene lookup returns CDR1 LGHDT and CDR2 YNNKEL (reference sequence). V lost 3 bases, J lost 4 bases, and 10 bases stayed unmatched.

This clonotype is medium-sized. This sequence joins TRBV6-5 and TRBJ2-1, with TRBD1 identical over 10 bases. The germline gives CDR1 MNHEY, CDR2 SVGAGI. J lost 6 bases, V lost 8 bases, and 7 bases had no gene match. This CDR3 is 14 amino acids long. This CDR3 is CASALRTGGNEQFF. For the CDR3, the DNA is TGTGCCAGCGCATTGAGGACAGGGGGCAATGAGCAGTTCTTC.

Comments on this clonotype: An end of the junction does not agree with germline; a read error may underlie this. The CDR3 DNA is TGTGCCAGCTATACAGGGTTGAATACTGAAGCTTTCTTT. Translated, it gives CASYTGLNTEAFF. The chain carries TRBV27 and TRBJ1-1; a weak D match, TRBD1 (6 bases). The germline V gene encodes CDR1 MNHEY and CDR2 SMNVEV (reference sequence). This CDR3 contains 13 residues.

This clonotype appeared a few times. This chain links TRBV5-1 with TRBJ2-5; 11 bases map to TRBD2. Germline CDR1 is SGHRS and CDR2 is YFSETQ. Trimming took 4 bases from V and 9 from J; bases not matched to a gene: 11. This CDR3 has 15 residues. The DNA for the CDR3 is TGCGCCAGCAGCGTGACTAGCGGGGCCGGGGGGGCCCAGTACTTC. Its protein product is CASSVTSGAGGAQYF.

The rearrangement joins TRBV11-2 to TRBJ1-2; the D is unclear. CDR3 length: 16 amino acids. Trimming shortened V by 0 bases and J by 5 bases, and 16 bases separated the two germline ends. CDR1 SGHAT and CDR2 FQNNGV come from the germline V gene. In DNA form, the CDR3 reads TGTGCCAGCAGCTTAGATCGGTTGGGCAGACTATATGGCTACACCTTC. It is translated as CASSLDRLGRLYGYTF. Using reference TRBV11-2 and TRBJ1-2 for the parts outside the CDR3, the full variable domain is EAGVAQSPRYKIIEKRQSVAFWCNPISGHATLYWYQQILGQGPKLLIQFQNNGVVDDSQLPKDRFSAERLKGVDSTLKIQPAKLEDSAVYLCASSLDRLGRLYGYTFGSGTRLTVV.

This clonotype showed up just once. The chain uses TRBV5-1 and TRBJ1-4; D unresolved. Germline CDR1 SGHRS, CDR2 YFSETQ. The CDR3 spans 16 residues. Trimming stripped 4 bases from V and 2 bases from J, with 15 bases between. CDR3 sequence reads: CASSRHGIGTNEKLFF. CDR3 nucleotide sequence: TGCGCCAGCAGCCGACATGGGATTGGGACTAATGAAAAACTGTTTTTT.

There are a few counts of this clonotype. The chain couples TRBV15 to TRBJ1-4; 10 nucleotides align to TRBD1. The germline gives CDR1 LNHNV, CDR2 YYDKDF (reference sequence). With 9 bases clipped from V and 8 bases from J, the junction kept 15 bases outside the gene matches. The CDR3 has 16 amino acids. CDR3: CATNRQGAGNAEKLFF. The CDR3 bases are TGTGCCACGAACAGACAGGGGGCCGGTAATGCCGAAAAACTGTTTTTT.

The rearrangement uses TRBV7-9 and TRBJ1-6; D is uncertain. The CDR3 spans 15 residues. With 5 bases removed from V and 3 bases from J, the gap between germline ends came to 11 bases. Germline lookup yields CDR1 SEHNR and CDR2 FQNEAQ (reference sequence). DNA for the CDR3: TGTGCCAGCAGCAGTAAGGTCAACTATAATTCACCCCTCCACTTT. Amino acid sequence: CASSSKVNYNSPLHF.

This clonotype was seen more than once but under ten times. The V call is TRBV18, the J call TRBJ2-7; no clear D. The germline gives CDR1 KGHSH, CDR2 LQKENI. Between the trimmed V and J ends, which lost 5 bases and 5 bases, there was a span of 13 bases. The CDR3 is 13 residues long. The CDR3 nucleotides read TGTGCCAGCTCAGATGCTTCTGCCCACGAGCAGTACTTC. Protein: CASSDASAHEQYF.